This T cell receptor (beta chain) was sequenced for a study of blood T cell repertoires in COVID-19. V was pared by 2 bases and J by 4 bases, with 4 bases of the junction left unmatched. The CDR3 runs 15 residues. Per the germline V gene, CDR1 is LNHDA and CDR2 is SQIVND (reference sequence). The assay was immunoSEQ multiplex PCR, and TCRdb's table has in-frame clones only and misses some. The table has hundreds of thousands of clones, 86% seen once. This receptor was obtained from a middle-aged man who had recovered from COVID-19. The chain couples TRBV19 to TRBJ2-1, with TRBD1 matching over 8 bases. Sequenced material: PBMCs or T cells enriched from blood (not recorded which). CDR3 sequence (DNA): TGTGCCAGTAGTATACAGGGGGCCATATACAATGAGCAGTTCTTC. Translating gives CASSIQGAIYNEQFF.